The present T cell receptor beta chain was sequenced within a study of a mutant IDH1 vaccine in newly diagnosed glioma. Study-wide results and limits: Vaccine-induced immune responses were detected in about 93% of patients. Seemingly, top peripheral T cell clonotype changes bore no relation to pseudoprogression.

Time point given: week 47, end of study. Each dose delivered 300 ug of mutant IDH1 20-mer peptide subcutaneously with imiquimod. Patients had eight vaccinations, in weeks 1, 3, 5, 7, 11, 15, 19 and 23. This clone has just one count. Its specificity is unknown. V was shortened by 1 base and J by 4 bases, with 16 bases between the two germline ends. This CDR3 has 16 amino acids. CDR1 is LNHDA and CDR2 is SQIVND in the germline V gene (reference sequence). TCRdb's table, derived via immunoSEQ multiplex PCR, lists solely in-frame clones and lacks some. Of 50,000 to 70,000 clones listed, roughly 80% are singletons.

The source was PBMCs, collected from a glioma patient whose treatment included an IDH1 peptide vaccine. The sequence was collected from a woman between 50 and 59 years old with glioma. The V and J genes are TRBV19 and TRBJ1-1; D ambiguous. The CDR3 spells CASSIGPRQAGTEAFF. The CDR3 DNA is TGTGCCAGTAGTATAGGTCCCCGGCAGGCTGGCACTGAAGCTTTCTTT.